This TCR beta chain was documented in a study of T cell responses to AZD1222 COVID-19 vaccine. Second-dose recipients at about 4 or about 12 weeks were treated as one pooled group. Produced via immunoSEQ multiplex PCR; TCRdb's table is partial and in-frame only. The sample has about 150,000 clones; around 93% are singletons. V dropped 4 bases and J dropped 0 bases, with 10 bases sitting between them. There are 14 residues in the CDR3. Germline V gene data show CDR1 as SGHRS and CDR2 as YFSETQ. Sample: peripheral blood, taken 28 days after the second AZD1222 dose. The chain carries TRBV5-1 and TRBJ1-2, with D unclear. The sequence derives from an adult who received the AZD1222 COVID-19 vaccine. In nucleotides, the CDR3 is TGCGCCAGCAGCCCGACACCCACTAACTATGGCTACACCTTC. Translated, it gives CASSPTPTNYGYTF.